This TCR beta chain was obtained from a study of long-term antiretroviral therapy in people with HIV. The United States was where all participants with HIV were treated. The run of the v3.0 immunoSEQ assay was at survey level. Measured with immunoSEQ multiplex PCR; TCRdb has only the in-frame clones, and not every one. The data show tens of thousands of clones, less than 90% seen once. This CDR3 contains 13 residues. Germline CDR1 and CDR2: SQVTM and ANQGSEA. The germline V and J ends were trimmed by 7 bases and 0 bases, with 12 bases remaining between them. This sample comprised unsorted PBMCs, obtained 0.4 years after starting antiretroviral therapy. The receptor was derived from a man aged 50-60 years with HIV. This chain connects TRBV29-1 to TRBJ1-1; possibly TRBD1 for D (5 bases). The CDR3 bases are TGCAGCGGCAGGGAGACCATGAACACTGAAGCTTTCTTT. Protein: CSGRETMNTEAFF. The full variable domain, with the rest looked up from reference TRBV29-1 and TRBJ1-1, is SAVISQKPSRDICQRGTSLTIQCQVDSQVTMMFWYRQQPGQSLTLIATANQGSEATYESGFVIDKFPISRPNLTFSTLTVSNMSPEDSSIYLCSGRETMNTEAFFGQGTRLTVV.